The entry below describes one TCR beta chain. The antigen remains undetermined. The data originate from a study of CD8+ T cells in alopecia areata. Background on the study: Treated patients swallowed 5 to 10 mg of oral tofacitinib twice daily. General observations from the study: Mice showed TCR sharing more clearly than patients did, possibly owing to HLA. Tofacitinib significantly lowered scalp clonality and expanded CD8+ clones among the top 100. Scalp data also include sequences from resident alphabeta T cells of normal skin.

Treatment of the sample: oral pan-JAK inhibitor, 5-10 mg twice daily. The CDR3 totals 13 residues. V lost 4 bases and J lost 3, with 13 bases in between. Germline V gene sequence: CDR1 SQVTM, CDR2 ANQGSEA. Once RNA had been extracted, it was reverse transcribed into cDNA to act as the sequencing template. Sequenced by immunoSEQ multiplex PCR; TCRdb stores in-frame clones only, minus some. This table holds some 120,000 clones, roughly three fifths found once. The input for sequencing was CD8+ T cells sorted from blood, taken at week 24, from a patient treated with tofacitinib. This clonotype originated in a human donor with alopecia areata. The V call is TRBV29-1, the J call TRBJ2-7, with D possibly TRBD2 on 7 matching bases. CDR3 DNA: TGCAGCGTTGGTGGGGGGGCCAGCTACGAGCAGTACTTC. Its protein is CSVGGGASYEQYF.